The present T cell receptor (beta chain) was sequenced within a study of blood T cell repertoires in COVID-19. In the original processing: Amplification from reference gene primers served as the basis for estimated nucleated cell counts. Method: immunoSEQ multiplex PCR; TCRdb's copy keeps in-frame clones and lacks some. V and J calls and clone size are those listed in that table; D and trimming were worked out from the DNA. The sample holds roughly 200,000 clones, more than 80% seen once. CDR3 length: 15 amino acids. V was clipped by 7 bases and J by 4 bases; unmatched bases: 6. The germline gives CDR1 MDHEN, CDR2 SYDVKM.

What was sequenced was peripheral blood. This TCR derives from an older woman with acute or convalescent COVID-19. V gene TRBV28 combines with J gene TRBJ2-5; TRBD2 agrees at 13 bases. CDR3 DNA: TGTGCCAGCAATCCAGGACTAGCGGGAGTAGAGACCCAGTACTTC. Encoded protein: CASNPGLAGVETQYF.